The next 24 T cell receptor beta chains were all read from a single sample in a study of T cell responses to AZD1222 COVID-19 vaccine. Only in-frame clones appear in the TCRdb table, and some are missing; sequencing was by immunoSEQ multiplex PCR. The sample shows some 97,000 clones, about 88% of them seen only once. The specimen was peripheral blood, collected on day 0 of AZD1222 vaccination. The receptors originated from an adult in good health.

V gene TRBV23-1 combines with J gene TRBJ2-4, with D possibly TRBD2 on 6 matching bases. TRBV23-1 is given ORF status, its function remaining uncertain. The CDR3 loop spans 18 amino acids. V dropped 0 bases and J dropped 1 base, with 16 bases sitting between them. CDR3: CASSQSKAGRRAKNIQYF. The CDR3 DNA reads TGCGCCAGCAGTCAATCCAAGGCAGGGAGGCGTGCCAAAAACATTCAGTACTTC.

This chain uses TRBV6-6 with TRBJ2-2; 7 bases are a match to TRBD1. CDR3 length: 13 residues. CDR1 is MNHNY, CDR2 SVGAGI, per germline (reference sequence). V shed 9 bases and J 5 bases; nucleotides not matched to a gene: 6. CDR3 nucleotides: TGTGCCAGTACGACAGGGAGAACCGGGGAGCTGTTTTTT. Encoded protein: CASTTGRTGELFF.

The CDR3 protein is CASSHAGQGHEQYF. The CDR3 DNA follows: TGTGCCAGCAGCCACGCCGGACAGGGCCACGAGCAGTACTTC. The V call is TRBV3-1 (or the pseudogene TRBV3-2), the J call TRBJ2-7; 8 bases match TRBD1. V lost 3 bases to trimming and J lost 5 bases; unmatched junction nucleotides: 6. Germline V CDR1 and CDR2: LGHDT, YNNKEL (reference sequence). This CDR3 contains 14 residues.

The rearrangement joins TRBV12-3 or TRBV12-4 to TRBJ1-1, with a weak D call TRBD1 (5 bases). The CDR3 is 12 amino acids. Trimming took off 5 bases at V and 9 bases at J, with 13 bases between the two ends. The CDR3 nucleotides read TGTGCCAGCAGTCTTTCCGGGACTAAAGCTTTCTTT. It specifies CASSLSGTKAFF.

The J gene is TRBJ1-4, the V gene TRBV19, with no clear D. The CDR3 extends over 14 amino acids. Per germline, CDR1 LNHDA and CDR2 SQIVND (reference sequence). V was shortened by 3 bases and J by 5 bases, with 10 bases between the two germline ends. The CDR3 DNA sequence: TGTGCCAGTAGTATGACCGGGAGGAATGAAAAACTGTTTTTT. Its protein product is CASSMTGRNEKLFF.

The chain employs TRBV4-1 and TRBJ1-1; TRBD1 matches 9 bases. The germline gives CDR1 MGHRA, CDR2 YSYEKL. The CDR3 spans 17 residues. J lost 10 bases, V lost 3 bases, and 18 bases had no gene match. The CDR3 is CASSQILTGTGFVAAFF. DNA of the CDR3: TGCGCCAGCAGCCAGATACTGACCGGGACAGGGTTTGTGGCAGCTTTCTTT.

The chain links TRBV30 to TRBJ1-4; 11 nucleotides agree with TRBD1. CDR3 size: 14 residues. The J segment lost 8 bases and the V segment lost 2 bases, leaving 4 bases of the junction unmatched. From germline, CDR1 is GTSNPN and CDR2 SVGIG (reference sequence). The CDR3 sequence is CAWSKDRGREKLFF. As DNA, the CDR3 is TGTGCCTGGAGTAAGGACAGGGGGCGGGAAAAACTGTTTTTT.

This clone came up once. In nucleotides, the CDR3 is TGTGCCAGCAGTTTATTCGCCGGGGTAGGGGACAAGCAAGAGACCCAGTACTTC. Its translation is CASSLFAGVGDKQETQYF. This chain links TRBV28 with TRBJ2-5; D might be TRBD1 (6 bases). Germline V gene data show CDR1 as MDHEN and CDR2 as SYDVKM. The V and J ends lost 1 base and 2 bases respectively, with 20 bases between them. The CDR3 is 18 residues long.

The V gene is TRBV5-1, the J gene TRBJ2-2, with TRBD1 identical over 8 bases. This CDR3 has 16 residues. CDR1 SGHRS and CDR2 YFSETQ come from the germline V gene. The trim removed 3 bases at V and 4 bases at J, leaving 8 bases unmatched. The CDR3 sequence is CASSSPGGAGTGELFF. The CDR3 DNA is TGCGCCAGCAGCTCGCCAGGGGGCGCGGGCACCGGGGAGCTGTTTTTT.

V is TRBV7-9 and J is TRBJ1-2; D may be TRBD1 (5 bases). The CDR3 totals 17 residues. Per the germline V gene, CDR1 is SEHNR and CDR2 is FQNEAQ (reference sequence). V lost 5 bases and J lost 3, with 22 bases in between. In nucleotides, the CDR3 is TGTGCCAGCAGCCCTAGCCCCAGGACAAGTCGAGACTATGGCTACACCTTC. Translated: CASSPSPRTSRDYGYTF.

This sequence joins TRBV4-1 and TRBJ2-3; D possibly corresponds to TRBD2 (6 bases). Germline V gives CDR1 MGHRA, CDR2 YSYEKL. V lost 2 bases and J 0 bases, leaving 18 bases between the germline ends. The CDR3 contains 18 residues. The CDR3: CASSQYLTAGRSTDTQYF. CDR3 nucleotide sequence: TGCGCCAGCAGCCAATACCTCACAGCGGGCCGAAGCACAGATACGCAGTATTTT.

The V call is TRBV6-6, the J call TRBJ1-3, with D unresolved. V was clipped by 6 bases and J by 4 bases, with 13 bases between them. The CDR3 sequence is 14 residues long. Germline V CDR1 and CDR2: MNHNY, SVGAGI (reference sequence). The CDR3 nucleotides are TGTGCCAGCAGAGGAGAAATGGGAGGAAACACCATATATTTT. This gives the protein CASRGEMGGNTIYF.

The genes are TRBV3-1 (or the pseudogene TRBV3-2) and TRBJ2-2; D not certain. The CDR3 length is 12 residues. V gave up 6 bases and J gave up 8 bases, with 10 bases separating them. Germline-derived CDR1 and CDR2 are LGHDT and YNNKEL (reference sequence). CDR3 DNA sequence: TGTGCCAGCAGAGACACTGAAGGGGAGCTGTTTTTT. Residues: CASRDTEGELFF.

V is TRBV7-9 and J is TRBJ2-2, with D possibly TRBD1 on 5 matching bases. Germline V gene sequence: CDR1 SEHNR, CDR2 FQNEAQ (reference sequence). The CDR3 loop spans 11 amino acids. Between the trimmed V and J ends, which lost 10 bases and 5 bases, there was a span of 8 bases. The CDR3 protein is CAIRQTGELFF. In nucleotides, the CDR3 is TGTGCCATCCGACAGACCGGGGAGCTGTTTTTT.

The genes are TRBV6-5 and TRBJ2-1; D call uncertain. Germline loops: CDR1 MNHEY, CDR2 SVGAGI. The CDR3 has 12 residues. V lost 6 bases to trimming and J lost 4 bases, with 7 bases between them. DNA for the CDR3: TGTGCCAGCAGGACACCTTACAATGAGCAGTTCTTC. It is translated as CASRTPYNEQFF.

The J gene is TRBJ2-3, the V gene TRBV28; 14 positions agree with TRBD2. The CDR3 loop spans 17 amino acids. Trimming took 5 bases from V and 6 from J; bases not matched to a gene: 10. Germline CDR1 and CDR2: MDHEN and SYDVKM. Written as DNA, the CDR3 is TGTGCCAGCAGTGCCAGGACTAGCGGGAGGTGGGGGGATACGCAGTATTTT. It encodes CASSARTSGRWGDTQYF.

V usage is TRBV7-2 and J usage is TRBJ1-2; D is perhaps TRBD1 (5 bases). This CDR3 spans 11 amino acids. V was trimmed by 2 bases and J by 10 bases, leaving 8 bases between them. In germline, CDR1 is SGHTA, CDR2 FQGNSA. DNA for the CDR3: TGTGCCAGCAGCTTACAGGGTACCTACACCTTC. Its protein product is CASSLQGTYTF.

The V call is TRBV5-1, the J call TRBJ1-2; D call uncertain. V shed 0 bases and J shed 2 bases, with 20 bases lying between them. CDR3 length equals 18 residues. The germline V gene encodes CDR1 SGHRS and CDR2 YFSETQ. The CDR3 sequence is CASSLANSEERRNYGYTF. The DNA of the CDR3 is TGCGCCAGCAGCTTGGCTAACTCGGAAGAACGGAGAAACTATGGCTACACCTTC.

The V and J genes are TRBV7-9 and TRBJ1-3; the D gene is possibly TRBD1 (5 bases). The CDR3 runs to 15 residues. V was cut by 5 bases and J by 3 bases, with 14 bases left in between. In germline, CDR1 is SEHNR, CDR2 FQNEAQ (reference sequence). In nucleotides, the CDR3 is TGTGCCAGCAGCGGGGCCCAAGTCTTTGGAAACACCATATATTTT. Its translation: CASSGAQVFGNTIYF.

This clone was recorded only once. The V call is TRBV6-5, the J call TRBJ2-7, with 8 bases lining up with TRBD1. Germline V gene data show CDR1 as MNHEY and CDR2 as SVGAGI. With V trimmed by 6 bases and J by 3 bases, 4 bases remained unmatched. CDR3 size: 13 residues. Here the CDR3 reads CASRQGQVYEQYF. DNA for the CDR3: TGTGCCAGCAGACAGGGACAGGTCTACGAGCAGTACTTC.

V usage is TRBV6-5 and J usage is TRBJ2-5; 7 nucleotides line up with TRBD1. Germline-derived CDR1 and CDR2 are MNHEY and SVGAGI. The CDR3 totals 13 residues. V was clipped by 6 bases and J by 5 bases; unmatched bases: 6. The CDR3 loop reads CASRQQGPETQYF. The CDR3 nucleotides are TGTGCCAGCAGACAACAGGGGCCCGAGACCCAGTACTTC.

A single count supports this clone. V usage is TRBV6-5 and J usage is TRBJ1-1; D not resolved. The CDR3 is 13 residues long. Germline values: CDR1 MNHEY, CDR2 SVGAGI. Trimming stripped 10 bases from V and 4 bases from J, with 16 bases between. The CDR3 reads CATFFLWGTEAFF. The CDR3 DNA reads as TGTGCCACCTTTTTTCTTTGGGGCACTGAAGCTTTCTTT.

The chain links TRBV11-2 to TRBJ2-7; 8 bases are a match to TRBD2. CDR3 size: 15 residues. Germline loops: CDR1 SGHAT, CDR2 FQNNGV. Trimming cost V 1 base and J 3 bases; bases outside gene matches: 5. CDR3 in amino acids: CASSLVGSGNYEQYF. CDR3 bases: TGTGCCAGCAGCTTAGTTGGTAGCGGGAACTACGAGCAGTACTTC.

This clone was counted once. The chain combines TRBV14 with TRBJ1-4; tentative D call: TRBD1 (5 bases). Germline V gene sequence: CDR1 SGHDN, CDR2 FVKESK. The CDR3 totals 16 residues. V dropped 6 bases and J dropped 4 bases, with 18 bases sitting between them. For the CDR3, the DNA is TGTGCCAGCAGTCGCCATACAGGAGCGTATAATGAAAAACTGTTTTTT. Its translation: CASSRHTGAYNEKLFF.